This is a list of T cell receptor beta chains from one sample in a study of cytomegalovirus exposure and HLA in healthy donors. Assay used: immunoSEQ multiplex PCR; TCRdb lists only in-frame clones, some missing. The sample includes some 170,000 clones, 72% of them seen just once. The specimen sequenced was PBMCs. These receptors originate from a human donor in good health. Each CDR3 is given with its conserved first and last residue. The D gene is left open where the match is weak. Size is omitted from some rows. Given values are once, few, many or a class for expanded clones.

length	J	V	D	size	DNA	CDR3
17	TRBJ1-5	TRBV4-1	.	few	TGCGCCAGCAGCCAAGAAGGGGCGCTTTATAGCAATCAGCCCCAGCATTTT	CASSQEGALYSNQPQHF
16	TRBJ2-5	TRBV5-6	TRBD1	.	TGTGCCAGCAGCTTCTATGGGAACAGGGGTCAAGAGACCCAGTACTTC	CASSFYGNRGQETQYF
14	TRBJ1-2	TRBV6-5	TRBD1	few	TGTGCCAGCAGTCTCACCGGGACAGGCTATGGCTACACCTTC	CASSLTGTGYGYTF
14	TRBJ1-1	TRBV18	.	few	TGTGCCAGCTCCCCCGGGCTGGGAGGCACTGAAGCTTTCTTT	CASSPGLGGTEAFF
15	TRBJ1-6	TRBV2	TRBD1	.	TGTGCCAGCAGTGAAAGTGGGACAGGGGGCTCACCCCTCCACTTT	CASSESGTGGSPLHF
16	TRBJ2-2	TRBV27	TRBD1	.	TGTGCCAGCAGTAAAGACAGGGCCGCGAACACCGGGGAGCTGTTTTTT	CASSKDRAANTGELFF
15	TRBJ2-1	TRBV9	TRBD1	.	TGTGCCAGCAGCGTGGAAGGACAGGCCTACAATGAGCAGTTCTTC	CASSVEGQAYNEQFF
15	TRBJ1-3	TRBV9	TRBD1	.	TGTGCCAGCAGCTCCCAAAGGGGGCCTGGAAACACCATATATTTT	CASSSQRGPGNTIYF
12	TRBJ1-4	TRBV2	.	few	TGTGCCAGCACGGGGGGTAATGAAAAACTGTTTTTT	CASTGGNEKLFF
15	TRBJ2-1	TRBV18	.	few	TGTGCCAGCTCACCACTGGGACACCCTTGGGGTGAGCAGTTCTTC	CASSPLGHPWGEQFF
19	TRBJ2-5	TRBV9	TRBD2	.	TGTGCCAGCAGCGTAGGGCTGGGGACTAGCGGGGGGACAAGAGATACCCAGTACTTC	CASSVGLGTSGGTRDTQYF
12	TRBJ2-2	TRBV18	.	.	TGTGCCAGCTCCTCCCGGGACGGGGAGCTGTTTTTT	CASSSRDGELFF
16	TRBJ1-5	TRBV19	TRBD1	.	TGTGCCAGTAAACCTACCGGGACAGGGAGCAATCAGCCCCAGCATTTT	CASKPTGTGSNQPQHF
14	TRBJ1-1	TRBV6-6	.	few	TGTGCCAGCAACCAACAGGGATTGAACACTGAAGCTTTCTTT	CASNQQGLNTEAFF
14	TRBJ1-5	TRBV7-9	.	.	TGTGCCAGCAGCTTCGGGGGGAGTGGTCAGCCCCAGCATTTT	CASSFGGSGQPQHF
16	TRBJ2-2	TRBV5-4	TRBD1	.	TGTGCCAGCAGCCAGAGGGACAGGGGGCTAGCCGGGGAGCTGTTTTTT	CASSQRDRGLAGELFF
13	TRBJ1-6	TRBV5-1	.	once	TGCGCCAGCAGCACCCAGGGTCATTCACCCCTCCACTTT	CASSTQGHSPLHF
13	TRBJ1-1	TRBV2	.	.	TGTGCCAGCAGTGACGGGGGGGTCCCCGAAGCTTTCTTT	CASSDGGVPEAFF
14	TRBJ2-1	TRBV7-7	.	.	TGTGCTAGCAGCCCCCTCGTGGTAGCTAATGAGCAGTTCTTC	CASSPLVVANEQFF
13	TRBJ2-3	TRBV6-5	.	.	TGTGCCAGCAGTTACTCTAGCGTGGATACGCAGTATTTT	CASSYSSVDTQYF
12	TRBJ2-5	TRBV19	.	.	TGTGCCAGTAGTTCGGTTCAAGAGACCCAGTACTTC	CASSSVQETQYF
14	TRBJ1-2	TRBV5-3	.	.	TGTGCCAGAAGCCCACAGGGTTCCGACTATGGCTACACCTTC	CARSPQGSDYGYTF
14	TRBJ1-1	TRBV5-5	TRBD1	.	TGTGCCAGCAGCGAGGGACAGCTGAATTTGGAAGCTTTCTTT	CASSEGQLNLEAFF
13	TRBJ2-1	TRBV6-6	TRBD1	.	TGTGCCAGCAGTTACGGGACAGGGGGCTATCAGTTCTTC	CASSYGTGGYQFF
15	TRBJ2-5	TRBV5-4	TRBD2	.	TGTGCCAGCAGCTTGGCTAGCGGGGGGCAGGAGACCCAGTACTTC	CASSLASGGQETQYF
12	TRBJ2-7	TRBV30	TRBD2	.	TGTGCCTGGAGTGTAGGGAGGGTAGGGCAGTACTTC	CAWSVGRVGQYF
12	TRBJ1-2	TRBV11-2	TRBD1	.	TGTGCCAGCAGCTACAGGGGGCATGGCTACACCTTC	CASSYRGHGYTF
14	TRBJ2-2	TRBV10-2	TRBD1	once	TGCGCCACAACCAGACAGGGGGGGCTCGGGGAGCTGTTTTTT	CATTRQGGLGELFF
16	TRBJ2-1	TRBV6-5	TRBD1	.	TGTGCCAGCAGTTACGATGAGACAGGGGGGAGCAATGAGCAGTTCTTC	CASSYDETGGSNEQFF
13	TRBJ2-7	TRBV27	.	.	TGTGCCAGCAGTTTAATCAGGGGTGACGAGCAGTACTTC	CASSLIRGDEQYF
15	TRBJ2-7	TRBV18	.	.	TGTGCCAGCTCACCGCCGGGACCGGGAGCCTACGAGCAGTACTTC	CASSPPGPGAYEQYF
15	TRBJ1-2	TRBV5-4	.	.	TGTGCCAGCAGCTCAGAAAAAAAAGGGGGCTATGGCTACACCTTC	CASSSEKKGGYGYTF
15	TRBJ2-1	TRBV18	TRBD2	once	TGTGCCAGCTCACGGGACTATCCTCTCTACAATGAGCAGTTCTTC	CASSRDYPLYNEQFF
15	TRBJ2-5	TRBV7-2	.	.	TGTGCCAGCAGCCCGCCACTGGGCGGGCAAGAGACCCAGTACTTC	CASSPPLGGQETQYF
15	TRBJ2-7	TRBV4-2	TRBD1	.	TGTGCCAGCAGCCAAGGGGATAGACAGGGCCACGAGCAGTACTTC	CASSQGDRQGHEQYF
13	TRBJ1-2	TRBV7-8	TRBD1	.	TGTGCCAGCAGCGGGACAGGGCCCTATGGCTACACCTTC	CASSGTGPYGYTF
15	TRBJ1-5	TRBV6-1	.	many	TGTGCCAGCAGTGAATTGCCGGGAAGCAATCAGCCCCAGCATTTT	CASSELPGSNQPQHF
16	TRBJ2-3	TRBV5-1	.	.	TGCGCCAGCAGCTCGTCTGGAGGGGCCCCTCCAGATACGCAGTATTTT	CASSSSGGAPPDTQYF
15	TRBJ2-5	TRBV5-6	.	.	TGTGCCAGCAGCTTCCGAGGTCTGCGGGCCAAGACCCAGTACTTC	CASSFRGLRAKTQYF
15	TRBJ2-7	TRBV6-5	.	.	TGTGCCAGCAGTTACTCGGACAGTAAGCAATGCGAGCAGTACTTC	CASSYSDSKQCEQYF
15	TRBJ2-2	TRBV11-1	.	.	TGTGCCAGCAGCTTCCGACGGGACTACACCGGGGAGCTGTTTTTT	CASSFRRDYTGELFF
14	TRBJ2-5	TRBV2	TRBD2	once	TGTGCCAGCAGTGAACAGACTAGCGTGGAGACCCAGTACTTC	CASSEQTSVETQYF
16	TRBJ1-2	TRBV29-1	TRBD1	.	TGCAGCGTTAGGGGGGACAGGGCCTTTGAGGCGTATGGCTACACCTTC	CSVRGDRAFEAYGYTF
14	TRBJ2-1	TRBV30	TRBD1	.	TGTGCCTGGAGTGACAGGGGGCGCCCCAATGAGCAGTTCTTC	CAWSDRGRPNEQFF
18	TRBJ1-5	TRBV14	TRBD1	.	TGTGCCAGCAGCCCGCGGACAGGGGCGTTCAATAGCAATCAGCCCCAGCATTTT	CASSPRTGAFNSNQPQHF
14	TRBJ1-3	TRBV5-1	.	.	TGCGCCAGCCGGGACACAAGCTCTGGAAACACCATATATTTT	CASRDTSSGNTIYF
14	TRBJ2-5	TRBV7-2	.	.	TGTGCCAGCAGCTTAGCGCGGAGGGGAGAGACCCAGTACTTC	CASSLARRGETQYF
14	TRBJ1-5	TRBV15	.	once	TGTGCCACCAGCAGATCGAGTTTGGATCAGCCCCAGCATTTT	CATSRSSLDQPQHF
12	TRBJ2-2	TRBV13	.	.	TGTGCCAGCAGCCGGAACACCGGGGAGCTGTTTTTT	CASSRNTGELFF
14	TRBJ1-6	TRBV30	TRBD1	.	TGTGCCTGGAGAGCGACAGGGGGAGATTCACCCCTCCACTTT	CAWRATGGDSPLHF
14	TRBJ2-7	TRBV9	.	few	TGTGCCAGCAGCGTAACTCCGGGGAACGACGAGCAGTACTTC	CASSVTPGNDEQYF
14	TRBJ2-7	TRBV18	.	.	TGTGCCAGCTCACCCGACGCGAGGAACCGCGAGCAGTACTTC	CASSPDARNREQYF
14	TRBJ2-7	TRBV10-2	.	few	TGCGCCAGCAGTGATTATGAGGGGGTTTACGAGCAGTACTTC	CASSDYEGVYEQYF